These 18 T cell receptor beta chains share one sample of origin, sequenced in a study of blood T cell repertoires in COVID-19. Repertoires were generated with immunoSEQ multiplex PCR, while TCRdb's copy carries only in-frame clones and drops some. The table lists 150,000 to 200,000 clones, around 79% of them singletons. The sequencing input was peripheral blood. All receptors derive from a woman aged 40 to 50 with COVID-19, enrolled during active disease.

Here the CDR3 reads CASSSGDSLYNSPLHF. CDR3 nucleotides: TGTGCCAGCAGCTCTGGGGACAGTCTCTATAATTCACCCCTCCACTTT. This chain uses TRBV11-1 with TRBJ1-6; 7 nucleotides line up with TRBD1. V lost 4 bases to trimming and J lost 3 bases; unmatched junction nucleotides: 6. The V gene's germline CDR1 is SGHAT and CDR2 FQDESV (reference sequence). This CDR3 comprises 16 residues.

This sequence joins TRBV5-6 and TRBJ2-1, with 10 positions matching TRBD2. The CDR3 covers 15 residues. V lost 3 bases and J lost 7; bases outside the gene matches: 7. The germline CDR1 and CDR2 sequences are SGHDT and YYEEEE. The CDR3 reads CASSSQRGGLNEQFF. The CDR3 DNA follows: TGTGCCAGCAGCTCTCAGCGGGGGGGCCTTAATGAGCAGTTCTTC.

This clone has a handful of counts. The V call is TRBV11-3, the J call TRBJ1-1; D is ambiguous. Deletions cut 4 bases from V and 2 bases from J, with 23 bases between. CDR1 is SGHNT and CDR2 is YENEEA in the germline V gene. The CDR3 covers 18 residues. The CDR3 region is CASSSNALGETLNTEAFF. As DNA, the CDR3 is TGTGCCAGCAGCTCAAACGCCCTTGGGGAGACACTAAACACTGAAGCTTTCTTT.

The chain links TRBV7-9 to TRBJ2-1; 8 positions match TRBD2. Trimming took 4 bases from V and 4 from J; bases not matched to a gene: 9. CDR1 and CDR2 from the germline V gene are SEHNR and FQNEAQ (reference sequence). The CDR3 has 16 residues. DNA for the CDR3: TGTGCCAGCAGCTCCACTAGCGGAAGGGGGTACAATGAGCAGTTCTTC. This sequence encodes CASSSTSGRGYNEQFF. The full variable domain, rest sourced from reference TRBV7-9 and TRBJ2-1, is DTGVSQNPRHKITKRGQNVTFRCDPISEHNRLYWYRQTLGQGPEFLTYFQNEAQLEKSRLLSDRFSAERPKGSFSTLEIQRTEQGDSAMYLCASSSTSGRGYNEQFFGPGTRLTVL.

This clone was seen a few times. The chain links TRBV5-1 to TRBJ1-6, with D uncertain. This CDR3 region has 14 residues. CDR1 SGHRS and CDR2 YFSETQ come from the germline V gene. The germline V and J ends were trimmed by 0 bases and 8 bases, with 9 bases remaining between them. The chain's CDR3 is CASSLAAGYSPLHF. CDR3 sequence (DNA): TGCGCCAGCAGCTTGGCCGCAGGTTATTCACCCCTCCACTTT.

The J gene is TRBJ2-2, the V gene TRBV27, with unresolved D. The V gene's germline CDR1 is MNHEY and CDR2 SMNVEV (reference sequence). The CDR3 has 16 residues. V was shortened by 2 bases and J by 8 bases, with 18 bases between the two germline ends. DNA for the CDR3: TGTGCCAGCAGTTTAATAGCCCTGGTCCCGATAGGGGAGCTGTTTTTT. Amino acid sequence: CASSLIALVPIGELFF.

This chain joins TRBV5-1 and TRBJ1-4, with unresolved D. Germline V gives CDR1 SGHRS, CDR2 YFSETQ. Trimming removed 4 bases at V and 4 bases at J, with 14 bases between. The CDR3 totals 15 residues. Here the CDR3 reads CASSPDGGINEKLFF. The DNA for the CDR3 is TGCGCCAGCAGCCCTGACGGCGGAATTAATGAAAAACTGTTTTTT.

The chain recombines TRBV9 with TRBJ1-1, with D hard to call. CDR3 length equals 14 residues. Germline V CDR1 and CDR2: SGDLS, YYNGEE. The V end lost 0 bases, the J end lost 3 bases, and 9 bases lay between the germline ends. The DNA of the CDR3 is TGTGCCAGCAGCGTAGGTCCCGGGGACACTGAAGCTTTCTTT. Translated: CASSVGPGDTEAFF.

The J gene is TRBJ1-1, the V gene TRBV30; 9 bases map to TRBD1. After removal of 1 base from V and 5 bases from J, the junction contained 5 bases not matched to a gene. The CDR3 contains 14 residues. Germline CDR1 is GTSNPN and CDR2 is SVGIG (reference sequence). The CDR3 sequence is CAWSATGGQTEAFF. The CDR3 DNA reads as TGTGCCTGGAGTGCGACAGGGGGACAGACTGAAGCTTTCTTT.

This sequence joins TRBV10-3 and TRBJ2-7; 9 bases fit TRBD1. CDR3 size: 14 residues. The germline CDR1 and CDR2 sequences are ENHRY and SYGVKD. J gave up 4 bases and V 4 bases, and 5 bases lay outside the gene matches. In DNA form, the CDR3 reads TGTGCCATCAGTGGAAGGGGACAGGGTTACGAGCAGTACTTC. Translation gives CAISGRGQGYEQYF.

This chain links TRBV4-1 with TRBJ1-2; 12 bases are shared with TRBD1. CDR3 length: 16 residues. V lost 6 bases to trimming and J lost 8 bases; unmatched junction nucleotides: 13. The germline CDR1 and CDR2 sequences are MGHRA and YSYEKL. CDR3 region: CASRGTGTGGGGGYTF. The CDR3 nucleotides read TGCGCCAGCAGGGGGACCGGGACAGGGGGCGGGGGAGGCTACACCTTC.

The J gene is TRBJ2-7, the V gene TRBV5-1; 9 positions match TRBD2. Trimming removed 4 bases from V and 2 bases from J; junction bases left unmatched: 13. From germline, CDR1 is SGHRS and CDR2 YFSETQ. This CDR3 is 17 amino acids long. The CDR3 protein is CASSPAAGGGFTYEQYF. The CDR3 DNA reads TGCGCCAGCAGCCCTGCAGCGGGAGGAGGTTTTACCTACGAGCAGTACTTC.

The genes are TRBV10-2 and TRBJ2-1; D might be TRBD1 (6 bases). The CDR3 contains 15 residues. Per the germline V gene, CDR1 is WSHSY and CDR2 is SAAADI. V lost 6 bases to trimming and J lost 5 bases, with 17 bases between them. Here the CDR3 DNA reads TGCGCCAGCAGACCTCCCGAGTGGACAGACAATGAGCAGTTCTTC. Its translation: CASRPPEWTDNEQFF.

The chain uses TRBV5-4 and TRBJ1-1; D is ambiguous. Trimming took off 0 bases at V and 0 bases at J, with 9 bases between the two ends. The germline V gene encodes CDR1 SGHNT and CDR2 YYREEE (reference sequence). This CDR3 spans 15 amino acids. The CDR3 spells CASSLERQVNTEAFF. CDR3 nucleotides: TGTGCCAGCAGCTTGGAACGCCAGGTGAACACTGAAGCTTTCTTT.

This chain connects TRBV30 to TRBJ1-6, with TRBD1 matching 7 bases. Trimming removed 6 bases from V and 10 bases from J; junction bases left unmatched: 12. CDR1 is GTSNPN, CDR2 SVGIG, per germline (reference sequence). This CDR3 contains 14 residues. The CDR3 DNA is TGTGCCTGTACGTTTACAGGGGTATCGTCACCCCTCCACTTT. Its translation: CACTFTGVSSPLHF. Based on the CDR3 plus reference TRBV30 and TRBJ1-6, the full variable domain is SQTIHQWPATLVQPVGSPLSLECTVEGTSNPNLYWYRQAAGRGLQLLFYSVGIGQISSEVPQNLSASRPQDRQFILSSKKLLLSDSGFYLCACTFTGVSSPLHFGNGTRLTVT.

This clone showed up just a few times. The chain couples TRBV5-1 to TRBJ1-6; 8 bases align to TRBD1. CDR3 length: 15 amino acids. CDR1 and CDR2 (germline): SGHRS, YFSETQ. J lost 4 bases, V lost 2 bases, and 2 bases had no gene match. CDR3 residues: CASSFGDRYNSPLHF. CDR3 nucleotides: TGCGCCAGCAGCTTCGGGGACAGGTATAATTCACCCCTCCACTTT.

This chain joins TRBV5-8 and TRBJ2-2, with D tentatively TRBD1 (6 bases). The V end was cut by 0 bases, the J end by 1 base, with 10 bases between. The CDR3 sequence is 16 residues long. Germline CDR1 is SGHTS and CDR2 is YDEGEE. CDR3 DNA: TGTGCCAGCAGCTTGGTGGCAGGGGAGAACACCGGGGAGCTGTTTTTT. It yields the protein CASSLVAGENTGELFF.

V gene TRBV7-3 combines with J gene TRBJ2-1, with D unclear. The CDR3 is made up of 11 amino acids. Per the germline V gene, CDR1 is SGHTA and CDR2 is FQGTGA. V shed 3 bases and J shed 10 bases, with 7 bases lying between them. The CDR3, as DNA: TGTGCCAGCAGCTTTGGCGGAGAGCAGTTCTTC. Translation: CASSFGGEQFF.